The source of this TCR beta chain is a study of blood T cell repertoires in COVID-19. Turning to the study itself: Samples came from the United States, Italy and Spain, spanning acute and convalescent COVID-19. Nucleic acid was either cDNA or gDNA, and it came from T cells, B-cell-depleted T cells, or PBMCs.

Per the authors' pipeline: Using reference gene primer amplification, nucleated cell counts were estimated. Using immunoSEQ multiplex PCR, the repertoire was profiled, and TCRdb retains in-frame clones only, with some absent. V and J calls and clone size follow that table, whereas D and trimming were derived from the DNA. This repertoire shows more than 45,000 clones, about 90% found once; its top ten account for 1.4%. V lost 4 bases, J lost 5 bases, and 10 bases lay in between. Germline V gives CDR1 SGHNT, CDR2 YENEEA. The CDR3 spans 13 residues. The receptor was isolated from a man in his sixties with acute or convalescent COVID-19. V is TRBV11-3 and J is TRBJ2-3, with unresolved D. Sequencing was done on a sample of peripheral blood. The CDR3 nucleotides read TGTGCCAGCAGCTCTGGAGTCTTAGATACGCAGTATTTT. Translating it yields CASSSGVLDTQYF.